The rows below give T cell receptor beta chains drawn from one sample of a study of T-cell memory formation after mild COVID-19. TCRdb itself ran the 5' RACE reads through MiXCR, one entry per CDR3 protein. The sample carries 300,000 to 350,000 distinct CDR3 sequences, roughly a fifth recorded once. The source material was PBMCs or a T cell subset sorted from them (not recorded which). These receptors were taken from a man younger than 30 who had mild COVID-19 (a few samples of this study predate the infection). Cell type and time point are not known. Both conserved end residues are part of each CDR3. A D gene is named only where the DNA matches it firmly. Clone size is not always given. Where it is, it says once, few, many or a class for expanded clones.

D: -
V: TRBV6-5
size: -
J: TRBJ1-2
CDR3: CASSWTIRGLYGYTF
DNA: TGTGCCAGCAGTTGGACCATTCGGGGGCTTTATGGCTACACCTTC

D: TRBD2
V: TRBV7-9
size: -
J: TRBJ2-5
CDR3: CASSKGLAGDPMEETQYF
DNA: TGTGCCAGCAGTAAAGGACTAGCGGGGGACCCTATGGAGGAGACCCAGTACTTC

D: -
V: TRBV29-1
size: few
J: TRBJ2-7
CDR3: CSVELGTYEQYF
DNA: TGCAGCGTTGAGCTGGGTACCTACGAGCAGTACTTC

D: -
V: TRBV5-1
size: few
J: TRBJ2-5
CDR3: CASSLGNRQETQYF
DNA: TGCGCCAGCAGCTTGGGTAACAGACAAGAGACCCAGTACTTC

D: -
V: TRBV4-1
size: -
J: TRBJ2-4
CDR3: CASSQETGTLAKNIQYF
DNA: TGCGCCAGCAGCCAAGAAACGGGGACCCTAGCCAAAAACATTCAGTACTTC

D: TRBD2
V: TRBV5-1
size: -
J: TRBJ2-3
CDR3: CASSPRGGRDTQYF
DNA: TGCGCCAGCAGCCCGCGGGGGGGCCGAGATACGCAGTATTTT

D: -
V: TRBV4-1
size: few
J: TRBJ2-2
CDR3: CASSRARGEDPRELFF
DNA: TGCGCCAGCAGCCGAGCAAGGGGGGAAGACCCCCGGGAGCTGTTTTTT

D: -
V: TRBV7-2
size: once
J: TRBJ2-7
CDR3: CASSFGGAAEQYF
DNA: TGTGCCAGCAGCTTTGGCGGGGCAGCCGAGCAGTACTTC

D: -
V: TRBV12-3/TRBV12-4
size: few
J: TRBJ1-1
CDR3: CASSLGRSFEAFF
DNA: TGTGCCAGCAGTTTAGGTCGGAGCTTTGAAGCTTTCTTT

D: TRBD2
V: TRBV20-1
size: few
J: TRBJ2-4
CDR3: CSAHRGGRDPAKNIQYF
DNA: TGCAGTGCTCACCGGGGGGGAAGGGATCCAGCCAAAAACATTCAGTACTTC

D: -
V: TRBV11-2
size: -
J: TRBJ2-6
CDR3: CASSLARFYGYSGANVLTF
DNA: TGTGCCAGCAGCTTAGCCCGCTTTTACGGTTACTCTGGGGCCAACGTCCTGACTTTC

D: -
V: TRBV6-6
size: -
J: TRBJ1-5
CDR3: CASTYSHSVSNQPQHF
DNA: TGTGCCAGCACCTACTCACACTCCGTGAGCAATCAGCCCCAGCATTTT

D: -
V: TRBV5-1
size: -
J: TRBJ1-2
CDR3: CASSYDRRGYTF
DNA: TGCGCCAGCAGCTACGACAGGCGGGGCTACACCTTC

D: -
V: TRBV18
size: -
J: TRBJ1-4
CDR3: CASSPGRNEKLFF
DNA: TGTGCCAGCTCACCTGGGAGGAATGAAAAACTGTTTTTT